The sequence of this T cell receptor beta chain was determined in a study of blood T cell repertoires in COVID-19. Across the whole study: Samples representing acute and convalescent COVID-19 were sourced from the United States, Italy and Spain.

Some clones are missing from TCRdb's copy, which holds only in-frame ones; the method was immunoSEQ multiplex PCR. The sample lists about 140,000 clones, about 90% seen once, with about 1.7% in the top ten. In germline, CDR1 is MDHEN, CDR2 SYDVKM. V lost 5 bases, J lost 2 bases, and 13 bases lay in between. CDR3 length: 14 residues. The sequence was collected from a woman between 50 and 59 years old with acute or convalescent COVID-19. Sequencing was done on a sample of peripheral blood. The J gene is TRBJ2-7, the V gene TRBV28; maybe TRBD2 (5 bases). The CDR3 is CASSPLTGTYEQYF. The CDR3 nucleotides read TGTGCCAGCAGTCCTCTGACCGGGACCTACGAGCAGTACTTC.